The rows below give T cell receptor beta chains drawn from one sample of a study of cytomegalovirus exposure and HLA in healthy donors. Assay: immunoSEQ multiplex PCR; the TCRdb copy retains only in-frame clones and omits some. The sample records 85,000 to 100,000 clones, roughly 86% being singletons. Sequencing was performed on PBMCs. Receptor source: a woman aged 18 to 35 in good health and CMV-seropositive. Each CDR3 is given with its conserved first and last residue. Each record gives: V gene, D gene, clone size, J gene, CDR3 protein, CDR3 DNA. The D gene is left open where the match is weak. A clone size is listed for some rows: how often the clone was seen (once, few, many), or a class if it is expanded.

TRBV5-1	TRBD1	.	TRBJ2-5	CASKTPGQGETQYF	TGCGCCAGCAAAACACCGGGACAGGGGGAGACCCAGTACTTC
TRBV28	TRBD2	.	TRBJ2-7	CASRPLAGGSYEQYF	TGTGCCAGCAGGCCACTAGCGGGAGGTTCCTACGAGCAGTACTTC
TRBV27	.	.	TRBJ2-7	CASSFFQGSHEQYF	TGTGCCAGCAGTTTCTTTCAGGGCTCCCACGAGCAGTACTTC
TRBV27	.	.	TRBJ1-5	CASSPNRDRPQHF	TGTGCCAGCAGCCCGAATCGGGATCGGCCCCAGCATTTT
TRBV14	.	.	TRBJ1-1	CASSQDFDGLRENTEAFF	TGTGCCAGCAGCCAAGATTTTGACGGCCTCCGGGAGAACACTGAAGCTTTCTTT
TRBV30	.	.	TRBJ1-1	CAWSVVYRTEAFF	TGTGCCTGGAGTGTAGTCTACCGGACTGAAGCTTTCTTT
TRBV11-2	.	.	TRBJ2-7	CASSLFSVLEQYF	TGTGCCAGCAGCTTATTCAGCGTTCTCGAGCAGTACTTC
TRBV4-2	.	.	TRBJ1-1	CASSQQQQGRGEAFF	TGTGCCAGCAGCCAACAACAACAGGGTCGGGGTGAAGCTTTCTTT
TRBV5-6	.	few	TRBJ1-1	CASSLTRNTEAFF	TGTGCCAGCAGCTTAACAAGGAACACTGAAGCTTTCTTT
TRBV7-8	.	few	TRBJ1-4	CASSLVFGVKLFF	TGTGCCAGCAGCTTAGTTTTCGGTGTTAAACTGTTTTTT
TRBV5-6	.	.	TRBJ2-7	CASSSQGFFPYEQYF	TGTGCCAGCAGCTCACAGGGATTTTTCCCTTACGAGCAGTACTTC
TRBV7-9	.	.	TRBJ2-7	CASSLPRHARGSYEQYF	TGTGCCAGCAGCTTACCACGTCATGCCAGGGGAAGCTACGAGCAGTACTTC
TRBV19	.	.	TRBJ1-1	CASSIGNTEAFF	TGTGCCAGTAGTATCGGGAACACTGAAGCTTTCTTT
TRBV7-3	.	.	TRBJ1-1	CASSFSGLDTEAFF	TGTGCCAGCAGCTTCTCCGGTTTGGACACTGAAGCTTTCTTT
TRBV29-1	TRBD2	.	TRBJ2-1	CSVVVAGTSGLSVQFF	TGCAGCGTTGTTGTCGCCGGGACTAGCGGCCTCTCGGTGCAGTTCTTC
TRBV30	TRBD1	.	TRBJ2-3	CASDRGRGTDTQYF	TGTGCCTCGGACAGGGGAAGGGGCACAGATACGCAGTATTTT
TRBV10-2	TRBD1	few	TRBJ2-3	CASSLQGAEDTQYF	TGCGCCAGCAGCCTTCAGGGGGCAGAAGATACGCAGTATTTT
TRBV4-1	.	.	TRBJ1-6	CASSQASRGGDYNSPLHF	TGCGCCAGCAGCCAAGCCAGCCGGGGGGGAGATTATAATTCACCCCTCCACTTT
TRBV7-6	TRBD1	few	TRBJ2-1	CASSYGTGVSDEQFF	TGTGCCAGCAGCTACGGGACAGGGGTTTCCGATGAGCAGTTCTTC
TRBV28	.	.	TRBJ2-5	CARERGYQETQYF	TGTGCCAGGGAGAGGGGGTACCAAGAGACCCAGTACTTC
TRBV5-1	.	.	TRBJ2-2	CASSPEIPGELFF	TGCGCCAGCAGCCCGGAGATCCCCGGGGAGCTGTTTTTT
TRBV5-1	TRBD1	.	TRBJ2-2	CASRGQGAFTGELFF	TGCGCCAGCAGGGGACAGGGGGCGTTTACCGGGGAGCTGTTTTTT
TRBV27	.	.	TRBJ1-1	CASSSRLSWVNTEAFF	TGTGCCAGCAGTTCCCGACTGAGTTGGGTGAACACTGAAGCTTTCTTT
TRBV2	TRBD2	few	TRBJ2-1	CASSETTSGADHLVYNEQFF	TGTGCCAGCAGTGAGACGACTAGCGGGGCCGATCATTTAGTCTACAATGAGCAGTTCTTC
TRBV6-5	.	.	TRBJ2-1	CASSTRNRALNEQFF	TGTGCCAGCAGCACGCGGAACAGGGCTCTAAATGAGCAGTTCTTC
TRBV7-9	TRBD1	.	TRBJ1-1	CASSGGTGFEAFF	TGTGCCAGCAGCGGGGGGACAGGGTTTGAAGCTTTCTTT
TRBV9	.	.	TRBJ2-3	CASSVEGNSGLTDTQYF	TGTGCCAGCAGCGTAGAAGGCAATAGCGGACTCACAGATACGCAGTATTTT
TRBV29-1	TRBD1	.	TRBJ2-7	CSVLSRLQNGTGGHEQYF	TGCAGCGTTCTGTCGCGGCTCCAAAACGGGACAGGGGGTCACGAGCAGTACTTC
TRBV7-3	.	.	TRBJ1-1	CASSPGSTGQAFF	TGTGCCAGCAGCCCCGGGTCCACGGGTCAAGCTTTCTTT
TRBV5-1	TRBD1	.	TRBJ1-2	CASSLVFRTGWDGYTF	TGCGCCAGCAGCTTGGTCTTTAGGACAGGATGGGATGGCTACACCTTC
TRBV7-9	.	few	TRBJ2-7	CASSFAPGDEQYF	TGTGCCAGCAGCTTCGCACCCGGGGACGAGCAGTACTTC
TRBV15	TRBD1	.	TRBJ2-2	CATRGFRTGDTGELFF	TGTGCCACCAGAGGTTTTAGGACAGGTGACACCGGGGAGCTGTTTTTT
TRBV2	.	once	TRBJ2-4	CASSEGAKNIQYF	TGTGCCAGCAGTGAGGGGGCTAAAAACATTCAGTACTTC
TRBV7-9	.	few	TRBJ1-2	CASVGVSQNYGYTF	TGTGCCAGCGTAGGCGTGTCACAGAACTATGGCTACACCTTC
TRBV7-9	.	.	TRBJ2-5	CASSSTRDNRETQYF	TGTGCCAGCAGCTCCACCCGGGACAATAGAGAGACCCAGTACTTC
TRBV6-6	TRBD1	once	TRBJ2-7	CASSYSGQGISYEQYF	TGTGCCAGCAGTTACTCTGGACAGGGAATCTCCTACGAGCAGTACTTC
TRBV6-1	.	.	TRBJ2-3	CASSVSRESTDTQYF	TGTGCCAGCAGTGTATCGAGGGAAAGCACAGATACGCAGTATTTT
TRBV27	TRBD1	.	TRBJ2-1	CASTDGQGNYNEQFF	TGTGCCAGCACCGACGGACAGGGAAACTACAATGAGCAGTTCTTC
TRBV19	TRBD1	.	TRBJ1-1	CASTPDREDTEAFF	TGTGCCAGTACCCCGGACAGGGAGGACACTGAAGCTTTCTTT
TRBV7-3	TRBD1	.	TRBJ1-5	CASSISGTGGPNQPQHF	TGTGCCAGCAGCATCTCCGGGACAGGGGGCCCCAATCAGCCCCAGCATTTT
TRBV5-1	TRBD2	.	TRBJ2-3	CASSLGGGSTDTQYF	TGCGCCAGCAGCTTGGGCGGGGGGAGCACAGATACGCAGTATTTT